This paragraph reports one T cell receptor beta chain. The antigen is unknown. The data are from a study of T cells in Graves' hyperthyroidism and ophthalmopathy. Study outcomes and limitations: Most thyroid clonotypes expanded above 0.001 appeared in blood too.

Authors of the study amplified TCR beta CDR3 regions from RNA transcripts. Researchers ran a first-round RT-PCR on the TCR CDR3 using the HTBI primer set. Via MiXCR, TCRdb re-called the multiplex PCR reads, giving one row per CDR3 protein. The sample carries 300,000 or so distinct CDR3 sequences, roughly 15% recorded once. Sample: blood. This TCR derives from a man aged 30-40 years with Graves' hyperthyroidism.

CDR3 residues: CASSSNGVNTEAFF. CDR3 sequence (DNA): TGTGCCAGCAGTTCTAATGGGGTGAACACTGAAGCTTTCTTT. V gene TRBV11-2 combines with J gene TRBJ1-1; D remains unclear. Germline V gene data show CDR1 as SGHAT and CDR2 as FQNNGV. Deletions cut 6 bases from V and 0 bases from J, with 11 bases between. CDR3 length: 14 amino acids.